The clone carrying this TCR beta chain was detected only once. Using immunoSEQ multiplex PCR, the repertoire was profiled, and TCRdb retains in-frame clones only, with some absent. Here the sample spans 200,000 to 250,000 clones, more than 70% being singletons. Individuals drawn from approximately 22 US areas were about 18 to 100 years old. Participants reported their clinical history, and cohort assignment relied on those reports. The CDR3 covers 16 residues. Germline-derived CDR1 and CDR2 are MNHEY and SMNVEV (reference sequence). V lost 4 bases to trimming and J lost 0 bases; unmatched junction nucleotides: 7. This sample was taken from a study of blood T cell repertoires in COVID-19.

The sequenced sample consisted of PBMCs or T cells enriched from blood (not recorded which). The chain is built from TRBV27 and TRBJ2-3; TRBD1 matches 7 bases. The TCR comes from a man aged 30-40 years with acute COVID-19. CDR3 region: CASSSFWTGSTDTQYF. CDR3 nucleotide sequence: TGTGCCAGCAGTTCGTTTTGGACAGGTAGCACAGATACGCAGTATTTT.